Below, 27 T cell receptor beta chains from the same sample are listed, as sequenced in a study of blood T cells in healthy people across ages. Through a sample-barcoded 5' primer and a J-beta primer mix, a second PCR was run for roughly 6 to 11 cycles. TCRdb reprocessed the 5' RACE reads with MiXCR, giving one entry per CDR3 protein. This sample has about 670,000 distinct CDR3 sequences, with around 50% found just once. Input material: blood. These receptors came from a woman of 80 years or more in good health.

The CDR3 nucleotides read TGTGCCAGCAGCTTATCAGGGGGCATTGCTCAGCCCCAGCATTTT. Amino acid sequence: CASSLSGGIAQPQHF. V and J are TRBV7-2 and TRBJ1-5; 8 bases align to TRBD1. V lost 2 bases and J lost 6; bases outside the gene matches: 6. The germline V gene has CDR1 SGHTA and CDR2 FQGNSA. The CDR3 length is 15 residues. Full variable domain (missing parts from reference TRBV7-2 and TRBJ1-5): GAGVSQSPSNKVTEKGKDVELRCDPISGHTALYWYRQSLGQGLEFLIYFQGNSAPDKSGLPSDRFSAERTGGSVSTLTIQRTQQEDSAVYLCASSLSGGIAQPQHFGDGTRLSIL.

This chain connects TRBV20-1 to TRBJ2-3, with TRBD2 matching over 10 bases. Germline-derived CDR1 and CDR2 are DFQATT and SNEGSKA (reference sequence). This CDR3 contains 16 residues. The J segment lost 5 bases and the V segment lost 3 bases, leaving 11 bases of the junction unmatched. CDR3: CSASAPSGSLRDTQYF. The CDR3 DNA reads as TGCAGTGCTAGTGCGCCTAGCGGGAGCCTGAGAGATACGCAGTATTTT.

A remark on this clonotype: This clone may be a read error of a much larger clone one base away. As the CDR3 is not closed by the conserved phenylalanine or tryptophan, this likely results from a read error. This chain uses TRBV5-1 with TRBJ2-5; weak D call: TRBD1 (5 bases). The CDR3 has 12 amino acids. The ends were cut back, 3 bases at V and 4 bases at J, with 7 bases in the middle. Germline CDR1 is SGHRS and CDR2 is YFSETQ. The CDR3 region has the DNA TGCGCCAGCAGCTCAAGGGGAGAGACCCAGTACCTC. Its translation is CASSSRGETQYL.

This clonotype has at least ten counts. Sequence at one end of the junction differs from germline and may be a read error. V usage is TRBV5-1 and J usage is TRBJ2-1, with TRBD2 identical over 11 bases. This CDR3 is 15 amino acids long. Germline V gene sequence: CDR1 SGHRS, CDR2 YFSETQ. This CDR3 is CASRLVAGGPDEQFF. The CDR3 bases are TGCGCCAGCAGGTTGGTAGCGGGAGGGCCCGATGAGCAGTTCTTC.

A remark on this clonotype: This may come from a read error, since a much larger clone is one base off. The chain combines TRBV11-2 with TRBJ2-7; tentative D call: TRBD2 (6 bases). The closer fit of TRBJ2-5 to the DNA end suggests the J call may be wrong. The CDR3 length is 16 residues. CDR1 and CDR2 (germline): SGHAT, FQNNGV. Here the CDR3 reads CASSLLAERAWETQYF. DNA of the CDR3: TGTGCCAGCAGCTTATTAGCGGAGAGGGCGTGGGAGACCCAGTACTTC.

This clonotype has just a few counts. This chain uses TRBV6-1 with TRBJ1-5; D is unresolved. The CDR3 covers 15 residues. Germline CDR1 is MNHNS and CDR2 is SASEGT. V was shortened by 0 bases and J by 3 bases, with 9 bases between the two germline ends. The CDR3 DNA reads TGTGCCAGCAGTGAAGCAGGAGAGTTCAATCAGCCCCAGCATTTT. It specifies CASSEAGEFNQPQHF.

This clonotype was detected only a few times. The chain recombines TRBV3-1 with TRBJ1-1; TRBD1 matches 8 bases. This CDR3 comprises 15 residues. With V trimmed by 3 bases and J by 1 base, 4 bases remained unmatched. Germline loops: CDR1 LGHDT, CDR2 YNNKEL (reference sequence). The CDR3 here is CASSQDRDRNTEAFF. The DNA of the CDR3 is TGTGCCAGCAGCCAGGACAGGGACAGGAACACTGAAGCTTTCTTT. The full variable domain, completed using reference TRBV3-1 and TRBJ1-1, is DTAVSQTPKYLVTQMGNDKSIKCEQNLGHDTMYWYKQDSKKFLKIMFSYNNKELIINETVPNRFSPKSPDKAHLNLHINSLELGDSAVYFCASSQDRDRNTEAFFGQGTRLTVV.

The chain uses TRBV12-3 or TRBV12-4 and TRBJ2-3; 8 nucleotides line up with TRBD2. The trim removed 3 bases at V and 2 bases at J, leaving 10 bases unmatched. This CDR3 region has 17 residues. CDR3 coding DNA: TGTGCCAGCAGTTTTTATGCCAGCGGGGGCCCCACAGATACGCAGTATTTT. This codes for CASSFYASGGPTDTQYF.

With respect to this clonotype: A read error may explain this, as a much larger clone is one base away. This chain links TRBV9 with TRBJ2-5; D remains ambiguous. Trimming removed 3 bases from V and 11 bases from J, with 20 bases in between. There are 14 residues in the CDR3. Germline values: CDR1 SGDLS, CDR2 YYNGEE. The chain's CDR3 is CASSALSSYNEQYF. The DNA for the CDR3 is TGTGCCAGCAGCGCGTTGAGCTCCTACAATGAGCAGTACTTC. The full variable domain, rest sourced from reference TRBV9 and TRBJ2-5, is DSGVTQTPKHLITATGQRVTLRCSPRSGDLSVYWYQQSLDQGLQFLIQYYNGEERAKGNILERFSAQQFPDLHSELNLSSLELGDSALYFCASSALSSYNEQYFGPGTRLLVL.

The chain recombines TRBV12-3 or TRBV12-4 with TRBJ2-4; D might be TRBD2 (6 bases). V gave up 1 base and J gave up 8 bases, with 6 bases separating them. The CDR3 runs 12 residues. In DNA, the CDR3 is TGTGCCAGCAGTTTAGGGAGGGACATTCAGTACTTC. Its protein product is CASSLGRDIQYF.

The chain is built from TRBV5-1 and TRBJ2-5; weak D call: TRBD2 (6 bases). The DNA end favors TRBJ2-7, so the J call may be wrong. The CDR3 extends over 15 amino acids. Per germline, CDR1 SGHRS and CDR2 YFSETQ. The CDR3 is CASSFGSGSSYEQYF. As DNA, the CDR3 is TGCGCCAGCAGCTTCGGCAGCGGGTCAAGCTACGAGCAGTACTTC.

CDR3 sequence (DNA): TGCGCCAGCAGCTCCCGGACTAGCGGGAGCTCCTACGAGCAGTACTTC. It translates to CASSSRTSGSSYEQYF. This rearrangement joins TRBV5-1 to TRBJ2-7, with 13 bases identical to TRBD2. This CDR3 region has 16 residues. After removal of 3 bases from V and 0 bases from J, the junction contained 3 bases not matched to a gene. Germline assignment: CDR1 SGHRS and CDR2 YFSETQ.

The rearrangement links TRBV15 to TRBJ1-2, with D perhaps matching TRBD1 (5 bases). Germline CDR1 LNHNV, CDR2 YYDKDF (reference sequence). The CDR3 sequence is 15 residues long. Trimming took 4 bases from V and 4 from J, leaving 16 bases between them. The CDR3 sequence is CATSTAGIGGYGYTF. The CDR3 region has the DNA TGTGCCACCAGCACTGCCGGGATTGGGGGCTATGGCTACACCTTC.

The chain employs TRBV29-1 and TRBJ1-1, with D tentatively TRBD1 (6 bases). This CDR3 spans 12 amino acids. Germline V CDR1 and CDR2: SQVTM, ANQGSEA. V lost 4 bases to trimming and J lost 4 bases, with 10 bases between them. In DNA form, the CDR3 reads TGCAGCGTTGGGGGGCGGAGCACTGAAGCTTTCTTT. This translates into CSVGGRSTEAFF.

Concerning this clonotype: The junction shows a germline mismatch at one end, possibly a read error. The CDR3 sequence: CASSQSGSRGYSEQYF. CDR3 DNA sequence: TGTGCTAGCAGTCAGAGCGGGAGTCGAGGTTACAGTGAGCAGTACTTC. The chain recombines TRBV6-5 with TRBJ2-5; 8 positions agree with TRBD2. Germline V lookup: CDR1 MNHEY, CDR2 SVGAGI. CDR3 size: 16 residues.

This clonotype was seen repeatedly, ten times or more. The chain combines TRBV20-1 with TRBJ1-4, with D uncertain. From germline, CDR1 is DFQATT and CDR2 SNEGSKA (reference sequence). The length of the CDR3 is 15 residues. The V gene lost 2 bases and the J gene lost 8 bases, with 18 bases spanning the gap. CDR3 sequence reads: CSARMRSAGEEKLFF. CDR3 coding DNA: TGCAGTGCTAGAATGCGGTCGGCGGGCGAAGAAAAACTGTTTTTT.

This chain joins TRBV12-3 or TRBV12-4 and TRBJ1-3; 7 bases agree with TRBD1. J gave up 5 bases and V 6 bases, and 7 bases lay outside the gene matches. The CDR3 is 14 residues long. CDR3: CASSPQGERNTIYF. In DNA, the CDR3 is TGTGCCAGCAGCCCCCAGGGGGAACGAAACACCATATATTTT.

Of note for this clonotype: Since a much larger clone is just one base distant, this may be a read error. The CDR3 loop reads CASSDNFPAGASYERYF. CDR3 sequence (DNA): TGCGCCAGCAGCGACAATTTTCCAGCGGGAGCTTCCTACGAGCGGTACTTC. The chain uses TRBV5-1 and TRBJ2-4, with TRBD2 identical over 8 bases. Germline loops: CDR1 SGHRS, CDR2 YFSETQ. Losses at the gene ends were 4 bases for V and 15 bases for J; bases not matched to a gene: 24. The CDR3 spans 17 residues.

This chain uses TRBV5-1 with TRBJ1-1, with 9 positions matching TRBD1. With 4 bases clipped from V and 11 bases from J, the junction kept 12 bases outside the gene matches. Germline V CDR1 and CDR2: SGHRS, YFSETQ. This CDR3 spans 14 amino acids. CDR3 DNA sequence: TGCGCCAGCAGCCCCCGGACAGGGGTCCGGTGGGCTTTCTTT. Its translation is CASSPRTGVRWAFF.

The chain has TRBV10-3 and TRBJ2-7; TRBD2 is a possible D gene (6 bases). Germline CDR1 reads ENHRY; CDR2 reads SYGVKD. V shed 3 bases and J shed 1 base, with 16 bases lying between them. The CDR3 runs 16 residues. CDR3 DNA: TGTGCCATCAGTGACCCATCGGGACGGGGGTCCTACGAGCAGTACTTC. It specifies CAISDPSGRGSYEQYF.

To note about this clonotype: A much larger clonotype is one base distant, so this may be a read error. The CDR3 reads CASSVQGVDNEQYF. DNA for the CDR3: TGCGCCAGCAGCGTACAGGGGGTGGACAATGAGCAGTACTTC. The chain joins TRBV5-1 to TRBJ2-5, with 8 nucleotides matching TRBD1. The V gene end was trimmed by 4 bases and the J gene end by 11 bases; junction bases not matched to a gene: 13. In germline, CDR1 is SGHRS, CDR2 YFSETQ. The CDR3 is 14 amino acids.

The chain recombines TRBV28 with TRBJ1-4, with D possibly matching TRBD1 (6 bases). Germline V gene sequence: CDR1 MDHEN, CDR2 SYDVKM. The CDR3 extends over 15 amino acids. The germline V and J ends were trimmed by 3 bases and 0 bases, with 8 bases remaining between them. The CDR3 loop is CASSFWTATNEKLFF. The CDR3 DNA sequence: TGTGCCAGCAGTTTCTGGACAGCAACTAATGAAAAACTGTTTTTT. Full variable domain (outside the CDR3, taken from reference TRBV28 and TRBJ1-4): DVKVTQSSRYLVKRTGEKVFLECVQDMDHENMFWYRQDPGLGLRLIYFSYDVKMKEKGDIPEGYSVSREKKERFSLILESASTNQTSMYLCASSFWTATNEKLFFGSGTQLSVL.

The chain links TRBV2 to TRBJ2-2, with 9 bases lining up with TRBD2. After removal of 6 bases from V and 5 bases from J, the junction contained 4 bases not matched to a gene. The CDR3 runs to 14 residues. CDR1 and CDR2 from the germline V gene are SNHLY and FYNNEI. The CDR3 is CASRTSGQTGELFF. In nucleotides, the CDR3 is TGTGCCAGCAGGACTAGCGGTCAAACCGGGGAGCTGTTTTTT. Full variable domain (outside the CDR3, taken from reference TRBV2 and TRBJ2-2): EPEVTQTPSHQVTQMGQEVILRCVPISNHLYFYWYRQILGQKVEFLVSFYNNEISEKSEIFDDQFSVERPDGSNFTLKIRSTKLEDSAMYFCASRTSGQTGELFFGEGSRLTVL.

This chain connects TRBV6-6 to TRBJ2-5; 8 positions match TRBD2. This CDR3 has 16 residues. V lost 0 bases, J lost 9 bases, and 12 bases stayed unmatched. Looked up from germline, CDR1 is MNHNY and CDR2 is SVGAGI (reference sequence). The chain's CDR3 is CASSYSPRGGLGPQYF. The CDR3 region has the DNA TGTGCCAGCAGTTACTCCCCCCGGGGGGGCCTAGGCCCCCAGTACTTC.

Notes on this clonotype: This may be a read error: a much more frequent sequence differs by one nucleotide. The chain recombines TRBV5-6 with TRBJ2-1; 8 positions agree with TRBD1. The J call may be incorrect, as the DNA end agrees better with TRBJ2-7. This CDR3 is built from 15 residues. Germline V lookup: CDR1 SGHDT, CDR2 YYEEEE. The CDR3 loop reads CASSLVDRGYNEQYF. The DNA of the CDR3 is TGTGCCAGCAGCTTGGTTGACAGGGGATACAATGAGCAGTACTTC.

This clonotype was seen a few times. A read error is possible here, since a much larger clone lies one base away. The chain joins TRBV7-2 to TRBJ2-1; the D call may be TRBD1 or TRBD2 (5 bases each). The length of the CDR3 is 12 residues. Germline CDR1 reads SGHTA; CDR2 reads FQGNSA. This CDR3 reads CACSLVGVQQFF. The CDR3 nucleotides read TGTGCCTGCAGCTTAGTGGGGGTCCAGCAGTTCTTC.

With respect to this clonotype: This may be a read error, as it is one base from a much larger clone. CDR3 loop: CAGRTVEETQYF. Here the CDR3 DNA reads TGTGCCGGCAGGACAGTGGAAGAGACCCAGTACTTC. This chain joins TRBV5-6 and TRBJ2-5, with D possibly matching TRBD1 (6 bases). The CDR3 runs to 12 residues. The germline V gene encodes CDR1 SGHDT and CDR2 YYEEEE.